These 15 T cell receptor beta chains originate from one sample sequenced in a study of blood T cell repertoires in COVID-19. Sequenced by immunoSEQ multiplex PCR; TCRdb stores in-frame clones only, minus some. Of more than 60,000 clones in the sample, about four fifths are singletons; the top ten hold around 9.3%. The sequenced material came from peripheral blood. The receptor source for this set is a man aged 60 to 75 with acute or convalescent COVID-19.

CDR3 residues: CASSQGPGLYGYTF. In DNA form, the CDR3 reads TGCGCCAGCAGCCAAGGTCCCGGACTCTATGGCTACACCTTC. The V call is TRBV4-3, the J call TRBJ1-2, with unresolved D. V was pared by 1 base and J by 4 bases, with 10 bases between. This CDR3 is built from 14 residues. Germline loops: CDR1 LGHNA, CDR2 YSLEER.

This clone was seen once. The rearrangement links TRBV5-8 to TRBJ1-2; D ambiguous. Germline CDR1 and CDR2: SGHTS and YDEGEE. V lost 0 bases to trimming and J lost 4 bases, with 10 bases between them. The CDR3 consists of 14 residues. CDR3 amino acids: CASSLDRFSYGYTF. The CDR3 DNA is TGTGCCAGCAGCTTGGATCGGTTCTCCTATGGCTACACCTTC.

This sequence joins TRBV7-9 and TRBJ2-7; the match to TRBD2 covers 7 bases. Looked up from germline, CDR1 is SEHNR and CDR2 is FQNEAQ (reference sequence). V shed 5 bases, J shed 3 bases, and the junction held 7 bases outside the gene matches. This CDR3 is built from 14 residues. The DNA for the CDR3 is TGTGCCAGCAGCCCCCCTGCGGGAGTCTACGAGCAGTACTTC. Translating it yields CASSPPAGVYEQYF.

This chain uses TRBV12-3 or TRBV12-4 with TRBJ1-3; D gene unclear. V was shortened by 5 bases and J by 7 bases, with 9 bases between the two germline ends. This CDR3 region has 12 residues. For the CDR3, the DNA is TGTGCCAGCAGTCCGAGGCCCAACACCATATATTTT. It codes for CASSPRPNTIYF.

V gene TRBV11-2 combines with J gene TRBJ2-5; perhaps TRBD1 as D (6 bases). The CDR3 is made up of 14 amino acids. V was pared by 6 bases and J by 4 bases, with 15 bases between. In germline, CDR1 is SGHAT, CDR2 FQNNGV. CDR3 sequence reads: CASSPGRTVETQYF. The CDR3 nucleotides read TGTGCCAGCAGTCCCGGGCGGACAGTAGAGACCCAGTACTTC.

The rearrangement links TRBV27 to TRBJ1-1; no clear D. Trimming took 1 base from V and 2 from J, leaving 8 bases between them. The CDR3 runs 14 residues. Germline assignment: CDR1 MNHEY and CDR2 SMNVEV (reference sequence). CDR3 sequence (DNA): TGTGCCAGCAGTTTATGGGCAGGTAACACTGAAGCTTTCTTT. Amino acids: CASSLWAGNTEAFF.

The rearrangement links TRBV29-1 to TRBJ2-5; D is undetermined. CDR3 length: 13 residues. The V end lost 6 bases, the J end lost 4 bases, and 15 bases lay between the germline ends. In germline, CDR1 is SQVTM, CDR2 ANQGSEA. The CDR3, as DNA: TGCAGCGTCAGGCACACCTCAGGAGAGACCCAGTACTTC. Amino acids: CSVRHTSGETQYF.

The CDR3 spells CASSFSLRTGELFF. The CDR3 DNA reads TGTGCCAGCAGCTTTAGCCTCCGCACCGGGGAGCTGTTTTTT. The J gene is TRBJ2-2, the V gene TRBV7-3; D ambiguous. CDR3 length: 14 residues. Germline V lookup: CDR1 SGHTA, CDR2 FQGTGA. Trimming removed 3 bases from V and 4 bases from J, with 9 bases in between.

CDR3 in DNA: TGTGCCAGCAGTCCCGAAGGGAGTAGCAATCAGCCCCAGCATTTT. Its translation is CASSPEGSSNQPQHF. The gene calls are TRBV6-5 and TRBJ1-5, with D uncertain. The V and J ends lost 5 bases and 0 bases respectively, with 11 bases between them. The CDR3 is made up of 15 amino acids. Germline CDR1 and CDR2: MNHEY and SVGAGI.

This clone has only a few counts. This chain connects TRBV5-4 to TRBJ2-3, with 7 bases fitting TRBD2. Losses at the gene ends were 2 bases for V and 6 bases for J; bases not matched to a gene: 6. This CDR3 region has 14 residues. CDR1 and CDR2 (germline): SGHNT, YYREEE (reference sequence). The DNA of the CDR3 is TGTGCCAGCAGCTTAGGCGGGGAGGGGGATACGCAGTATTTT. Translation gives CASSLGGEGDTQYF.

The chain uses TRBV30 and TRBJ2-3; TRBD1 aligns across 7 bases. This CDR3 region has 13 residues. V was pared by 3 bases and J by 7 bases, with 7 bases of the junction left unmatched. Germline CDR1 and CDR2: GTSNPN and SVGIG (reference sequence). The CDR3 loop is CAWRGDSFNTQYF. CDR3 in DNA: TGTGCCTGGAGGGGGGACAGTTTTAATACGCAGTATTTT.

In this sample, this clone turned up a few times. This chain links TRBV5-4 with TRBJ2-1; no firm D call. CDR3 length: 13 amino acids. V dropped 0 bases and J dropped 4 bases, with 5 bases sitting between them. CDR1 and CDR2 (germline): SGHNT, YYREEE (reference sequence). The CDR3 DNA reads TGTGCCAGCAGCTTGGATCGTTACAATGAGCAGTTCTTC. Translation gives CASSLDRYNEQFF.

V usage is TRBV4-2 and J usage is TRBJ1-1; maybe TRBD1 (6 bases). Germline CDR1 is LGHNA and CDR2 is YNFKEQ. Deletions cut 2 bases from V and 5 bases from J, with 12 bases between. The CDR3 has 14 residues. In nucleotides, the CDR3 is TGTGCCAGCAGCCAACTTGACAGGCGAACTGAAGCTTTCTTT. Protein: CASSQLDRRTEAFF.

The sample holds a few counts of this clone. CDR3 in amino acids: CATSDWGPLFF. CDR3 DNA: TGTGCCACCAGTGATTGGGGCCCGCTGTTTTTT. The chain joins TRBV24-1 to TRBJ2-2; maybe TRBD1 (5 bases). CDR1 is KGHDR, CDR2 SFDVKD, per germline. The CDR3 contains 11 residues. V gave up 2 bases and J gave up 13 bases, with 7 bases separating them.

This clone was seen just once. This rearrangement joins TRBV11-2 to TRBJ2-5, with 11 bases lining up with TRBD2. With V trimmed by 3 bases and J by 5 bases, 8 bases remained unmatched. The CDR3 is made up of 16 amino acids. Germline-derived CDR1 and CDR2 are SGHAT and FQNNGV. Here the CDR3 reads CASSFQTSGARETQYF. The CDR3 DNA sequence: TGTGCCAGCAGCTTCCAGACTAGCGGGGCGCGGGAGACCCAGTACTTC. The full variable domain, in which reference TRBV11-2 and TRBJ2-5 provide the parts outside the CDR3, is EAGVAQSPRYKIIEKRQSVAFWCNPISGHATLYWYQQILGQGPKLLIQFQNNGVVDDSQLPKDRFSAERLKGVDSTLKIQPAKLEDSAVYLCASSFQTSGARETQYFGPGTRLLVL.